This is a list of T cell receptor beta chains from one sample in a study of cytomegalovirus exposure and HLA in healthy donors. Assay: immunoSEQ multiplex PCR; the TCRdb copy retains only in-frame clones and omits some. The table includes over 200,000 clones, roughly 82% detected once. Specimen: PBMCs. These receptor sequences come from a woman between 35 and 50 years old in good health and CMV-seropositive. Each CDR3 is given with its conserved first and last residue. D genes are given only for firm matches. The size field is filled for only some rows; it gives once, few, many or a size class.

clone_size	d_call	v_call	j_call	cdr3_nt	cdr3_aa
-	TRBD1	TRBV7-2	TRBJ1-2	TGTGCCAGCAGCCTCGACAGGGTCGGTGGCTACACCTTC	CASSLDRVGGYTF
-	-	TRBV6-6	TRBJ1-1	TGTGCCAGCTTGAAAGACAGGTCGGTGAACACTGAAGCTTTCTTT	CASLKDRSVNTEAFF
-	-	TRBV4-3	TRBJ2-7	TGCGCCAGCAGCCAAGCGGGGGAGGCGGGGCGCGAGCAGTACTTC	CASSQAGEAGREQYF
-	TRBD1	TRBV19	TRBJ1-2	TGTGCCAGTAGTATGGGACAGGCCCTAGACTATGGCTACACCTTC	CASSMGQALDYGYTF
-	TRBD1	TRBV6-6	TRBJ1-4	TGTGCCAGCACCCCGGGGACAGATAATGAAAAACTGTTTTTT	CASTPGTDNEKLFF
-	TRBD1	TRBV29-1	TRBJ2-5	TGCAGCGTGCCCGGACAGGGAGAGACCCAGTACTTC	CSVPGQGETQYF
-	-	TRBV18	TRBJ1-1	TGTGCCAGCTCACCAGATACAGGGTATGCTGGATACACTGAAGCTTTCTTT	CASSPDTGYAGYTEAFF
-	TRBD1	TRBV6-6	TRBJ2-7	TGTGCCAGCAGAACGGACAGGGCTGAAGAGCAGTACTTC	CASRTDRAEEQYF
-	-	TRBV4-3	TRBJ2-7	TGCGCCAGCAGCCCTCAGGTCGGGCGCGGGAACTCCTACGAGCAGTACTTC	CASSPQVGRGNSYEQYF
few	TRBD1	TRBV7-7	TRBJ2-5	TGTGCTAGCAGCCGGGACAGCGAAGAGACCCAGTACTTC	CASSRDSEETQYF
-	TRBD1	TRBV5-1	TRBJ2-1	TGCGCCAGCAGCTTGGCCTCCGGGACAGGGAACAATGAGCAGTTCTTC	CASSLASGTGNNEQFF
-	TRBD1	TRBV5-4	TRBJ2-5	TGTGCCAGCACCTTCGGGACAGTCCAAGAGACCCAGTACTTC	CASTFGTVQETQYF
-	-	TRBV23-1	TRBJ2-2	TGCGCCAGCAGTCAATCCCTCCCATCCTTTCTGGACAGCTGGACCGCGAACACCGGGGAGCTGTTTTTT	CASSQSLPSFLDSWTANTGELFF
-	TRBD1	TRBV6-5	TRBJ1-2	TGTGCCAGCAGTTACTCGAGGACAGGGGGCCTAAATGGCTACACCTTC	CASSYSRTGGLNGYTF
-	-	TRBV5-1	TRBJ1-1	TGCGCCAGCAGCTTGGGAGGCCCCTTGAAGAACACTGAAGCTTTCTTT	CASSLGGPLKNTEAFF
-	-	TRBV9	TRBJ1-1	TGTGCCAGCAGCCCCTCCCCACGGGCAGGGACTGAAGCTTTCTTT	CASSPSPRAGTEAFF
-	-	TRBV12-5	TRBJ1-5	TGTGCTAGCGGTTTGGAGTTCATTGGACAGAGACAGCATTTT	CASGLEFIGQRQHF
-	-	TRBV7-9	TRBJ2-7	TGTGCCAGCAGCTTAGTCGAGGACAGGCAGTACTTC	CASSLVEDRQYF
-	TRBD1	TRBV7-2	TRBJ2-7	TGTGCCAGCAGCTTAGGGACAGGCCTCTCCTACGAGCAGTACTTC	CASSLGTGLSYEQYF
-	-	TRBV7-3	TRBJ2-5	TGTGCCAGCAGCTTAAGCAGGGGCCCCCAAGAGACCCAGTACTTC	CASSLSRGPQETQYF
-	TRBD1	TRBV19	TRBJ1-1	TGTGCCAGTAGTAAAGACAGGGGGCGAGTGAACACTGAAGCTTTCTTT	CASSKDRGRVNTEAFF
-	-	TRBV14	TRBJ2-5	TGTGCCAGCAGCCAAACTCGGCAGGGCAACCAAGAGACCCAGTACTTC	CASSQTRQGNQETQYF
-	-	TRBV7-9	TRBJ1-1	TGTGCCAGCAGCCGCCCGGGGGGCGGCACTGAAGCTTTCTTT	CASSRPGGGTEAFF
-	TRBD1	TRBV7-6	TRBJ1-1	TGTGCCAGCAGGGGACAGGGGAACACTGAAGCTTTCTTT	CASRGQGNTEAFF
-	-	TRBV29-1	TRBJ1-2	TGCAGCGTTGCAGGCAGCGGAGACTATGGCTACACCTTC	CSVAGSGDYGYTF
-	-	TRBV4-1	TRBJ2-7	TGCGCCAGCAGCCAACCCTGGGGGCAGATTAGATTTCAGTACGAGCAGTACTTC	CASSQPWGQIRFQYEQYF
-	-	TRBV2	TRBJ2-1	TGTGCCAGCAAGGTCGACGGGTTCTACAATGAGCAGTTCTTC	CASKVDGFYNEQFF
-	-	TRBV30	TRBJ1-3	TGTGCCTGGAGTGTATCCCCTCCCACCATATATTTT	CAWSVSPPTIYF
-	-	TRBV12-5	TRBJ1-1	TGTGCTAGTGGACTGACACTGAACACTGAAGCTTTCTTT	CASGLTLNTEAFF
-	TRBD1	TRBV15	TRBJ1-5	TGTGCCACCAGCAGAGTAGGGGGCGTCCAGCCCCAGCATTTT	CATSRVGGVQPQHF
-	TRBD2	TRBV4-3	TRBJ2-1	TGCGCCAGCAGCCGAGGGACTAGCGCGTACAATGAGCAGTTCTTC	CASSRGTSAYNEQFF
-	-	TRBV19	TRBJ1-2	TGTGCCAGTAGTCCACAGATTAACTATGGCTACACCTTC	CASSPQINYGYTF
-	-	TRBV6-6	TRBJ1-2	TGTGCCAGCATTGATAGCAGGGCGTTTAACTATGGCTACACCTTC	CASIDSRAFNYGYTF